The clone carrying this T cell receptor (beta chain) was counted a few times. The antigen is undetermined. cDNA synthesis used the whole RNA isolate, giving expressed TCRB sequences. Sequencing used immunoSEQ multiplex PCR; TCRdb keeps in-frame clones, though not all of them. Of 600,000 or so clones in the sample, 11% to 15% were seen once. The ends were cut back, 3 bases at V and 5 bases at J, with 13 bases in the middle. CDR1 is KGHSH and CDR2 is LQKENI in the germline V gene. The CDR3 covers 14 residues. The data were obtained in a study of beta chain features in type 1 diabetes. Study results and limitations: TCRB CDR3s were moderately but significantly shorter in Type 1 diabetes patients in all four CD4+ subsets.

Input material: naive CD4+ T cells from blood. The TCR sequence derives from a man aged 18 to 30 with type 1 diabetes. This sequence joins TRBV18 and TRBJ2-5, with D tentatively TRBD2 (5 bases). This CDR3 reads CASSPGAQGETQYF. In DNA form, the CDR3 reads TGTGCCAGCTCACCGGGAGCCCAAGGGGAGACCCAGTACTTC.